The clone carrying this T cell receptor beta chain was counted at least ten times. The sample is drawn from a study of regulatory T cells in long-lasting Graves disease. As to time point: newly diagnosed GD, antithyroid drugs for less than 3 months. Researchers made the TCR library from RNA that was extracted from PBMCs. Germline V gene sequence: CDR1 SEHNR, CDR2 FQNEAQ (reference sequence). The CDR3 is 13 amino acids. Trimming cost V 4 bases and J 8 bases, with 14 bases left between them. Construction of TCR beta libraries relied on iRepertoire HTBI primers and on Arm-PCR targeting CDR3 regions. Using its own MiXCR run on the multiplex PCR reads, TCRdb lists one record per CDR3 protein. The sample holds around 400,000 distinct CDR3 sequences, roughly 12% seen once. These sequences were also reported in another study, on T cells in Graves' hyperthyroidism and ophthalmopathy.

This TCR was sampled from a woman aged 18-29 years with Graves disease. This specimen consisted of peripheral blood mononuclear cells (PBMCs), obtained at new diagnosis, from a patient treated with antithyroid drugs. The rearrangement uses TRBV7-9 and TRBJ2-5; the D gene is possibly TRBD1 (6 bases). In DNA form, the CDR3 reads TGTGCCAGCAGCTACGGGCCCAGGGGAACCCAGTACTTC. This translates into CASSYGPRGTQYF.